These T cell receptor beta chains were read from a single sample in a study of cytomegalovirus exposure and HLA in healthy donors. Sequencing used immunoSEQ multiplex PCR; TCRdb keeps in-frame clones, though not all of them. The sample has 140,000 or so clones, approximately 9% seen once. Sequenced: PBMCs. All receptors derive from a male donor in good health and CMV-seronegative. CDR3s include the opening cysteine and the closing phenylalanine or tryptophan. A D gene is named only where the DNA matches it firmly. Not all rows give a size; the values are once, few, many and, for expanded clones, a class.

CASRTSSSHEQFF	TGTGCCAGCAGGACTAGTTCATCCCATGAGCAGTTCTTC	13	TRBV28	TRBJ2-1	NA	NA
CASSLGWGSQGLQETQYF	TGTGCCAGCAGTTTGGGCTGGGGCTCGCAGGGTTTACAAGAGACCCAGTACTTC	18	TRBV28	TRBJ2-5	NA	NA
CAISEPPTGGQYF	TGTGCCATCAGTGAACCCCCGACAGGTGGGCAGTACTTC	13	TRBV10-3	TRBJ2-7	NA	NA
CASSVAPSTTYEQYF	TGTGCCAGCAGCGTAGCCCCTAGCACAACGTACGAGCAGTACTTC	15	TRBV9	TRBJ2-7	NA	few
CASSGPWPGNTIYF	TGTGCCAGCAGTGGCCCTTGGCCTGGAAACACCATATATTTT	14	TRBV6-5	TRBJ1-3	NA	few
CASSGSGTSYNEQFF	TGTGCCAGCAGCGGTAGCGGAACCTCCTACAATGAGCAGTTCTTC	15	TRBV7-2	TRBJ2-1	NA	NA
CASSHAGTVYNEQFF	TGCGCCAGCAGCCATGCCGGGACAGTTTACAATGAGCAGTTCTTC	15	TRBV4-3	TRBJ2-1	TRBD1	few
CASSLQETHTEAFF	TGCGCCAGCAGCTTACAGGAGACCCACACTGAAGCTTTCTTT	14	TRBV5-1	TRBJ1-1	NA	few
CAWAGLAGDEQFF	TGTGCCTGGGCGGGGCTAGCGGGAGATGAGCAGTTCTTC	13	TRBV30	TRBJ2-1	TRBD2	NA
CASSRIRGEAGELFF	TGTGCCAGCAGCCGAATCAGGGGGGAGGCCGGGGAGCTGTTTTTT	15	TRBV11-2	TRBJ2-2	NA	NA
CASSLWDKAGNTIYF	TGTGCCAGCAGTTTATGGGACAAGGCTGGAAACACCATATATTTT	15	TRBV28	TRBJ1-3	NA	few
CASSSSEFRAYNEQFF	TGTGCCAGCAGCTCCTCAGAATTTAGAGCGTACAATGAGCAGTTCTTC	16	TRBV7-6	TRBJ2-1	NA	few
CASSYSGKGPEKLFF	TGTGCCAGCAGTTACTCCGGAAAGGGGCCTGAAAAACTGTTTTTT	15	TRBV6-5	TRBJ1-4	NA	NA
CASSQPGQLEAFF	TGTGCCAGCAGCCAGCCGGGACAGCTAGAAGCTTTCTTT	13	TRBV4-2	TRBJ1-1	TRBD1	NA
CASSQGTGDSYEQYF	TGTGCCAGCAGCCAAGGGACAGGGGACTCCTACGAGCAGTACTTC	15	TRBV4-2	TRBJ2-7	TRBD1	NA
CASSSSGHVSGYTF	TGTGCCAGCAGCTCCTCGGGACACGTCTCGGGCTACACCTTC	14	TRBV7-2	TRBJ1-2	NA	few
CASSSRGDLVTEAFF	TGCGCCAGCAGCTCGCGGGGGGACCTCGTCACTGAAGCTTTCTTT	15	TRBV5-1	TRBJ1-1	NA	NA
CSVPGTATGELFF	TGCAGCGTGCCCGGGACAGCAACCGGGGAGCTGTTTTTT	13	TRBV29-1	TRBJ2-2	TRBD1	NA
CASRDSGANTIYF	TGTGCCAGCAGGGACAGTGGGGCAAACACCATATATTTT	13	TRBV2	TRBJ1-3	NA	NA
CASSVVGQPSGANVLTF	TGTGCCAGCAGCGTAGTAGGACAGCCTTCTGGGGCCAACGTCCTGACTTTC	17	TRBV9	TRBJ2-6	NA	NA
CASSLGGGYGYTF	TGTGCCAGCAGTTTAGGGGGGGGCTATGGCTACACCTTC	13	TRBV28	TRBJ1-2	NA	NA
CASSQARSLRGPLHF	TGTGCCAGCAGCCAAGCGCGCTCCCTCAGGGGGCCCCTCCACTTT	15	TRBV4-2	TRBJ1-6	TRBD1	few
CASSQSGGSYEQYF	TGTGCCAGCAGCCAAAGCGGGGGGTCCTACGAGCAGTACTTC	14	TRBV4-2	TRBJ2-7	TRBD2	few
CASSLDRAQGNEQYF	TGTGCCAGCAGCTTGGACAGGGCACAGGGAAACGAGCAGTACTTC	15	TRBV7-2	TRBJ2-7	TRBD1	NA
CASSLYSSGSYEQYF	TGTGCCAGCAGTTTATATTCTAGCGGGAGCTACGAGCAGTACTTC	15	TRBV28	TRBJ2-7	TRBD2	few